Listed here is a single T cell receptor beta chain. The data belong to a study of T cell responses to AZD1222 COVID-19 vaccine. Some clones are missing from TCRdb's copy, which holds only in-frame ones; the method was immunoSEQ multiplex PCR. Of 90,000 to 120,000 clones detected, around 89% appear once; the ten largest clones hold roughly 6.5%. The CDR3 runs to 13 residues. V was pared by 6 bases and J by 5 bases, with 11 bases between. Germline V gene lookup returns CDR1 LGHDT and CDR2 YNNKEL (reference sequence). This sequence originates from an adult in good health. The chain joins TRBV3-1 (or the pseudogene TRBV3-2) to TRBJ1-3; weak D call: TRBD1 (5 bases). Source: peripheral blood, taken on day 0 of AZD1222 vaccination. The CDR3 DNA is TGTGCCAGCAGTCAGGGTGAGAGAAACACCATATATTTT. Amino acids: CASSQGERNTIYF.